This TCR beta chain comes out of a study of T cells in pancreatic ductal adenocarcinoma. Findings and caveats of the study: Enrichment of CD45RO+ effector over naive T cells in tumors may bias clonality. Results skew toward the minority of patients with early-stage disease. Blood had more productive templates and around 8.2-fold more unique clonotypes than tumor. No significant tumor-blood clonality difference; means were about 0.11 and 0.078.

Points on this clone: Its antigen is still unknown.

The protocol was immunoSEQ multiplex PCR, while the TCRdb copy is restricted to in-frame clones and leaves out a portion. The table records 85,000 to 120,000 clones, over 90% of them present only once. Losses at the gene ends were 3 bases for V and 8 bases for J; bases not matched to a gene: 9. Germline V gives CDR1 LGHNA, CDR2 YSLEER. The CDR3 sequence is 16 residues long. The selected patients with pancreatic ductal adenocarcinoma had surgery but no neoadjuvant therapy. The sequencing sample was made of PBMCs. The origin of this receptor is a human donor with pancreatic ductal adenocarcinoma. The chain recombines TRBV4-3 with TRBJ2-1, with TRBD2 identical over 11 bases. The CDR3 loop reads CASSQTLAGDGHEQFF. The CDR3 DNA reads as TGCGCCAGCAGCCAGACACTAGCGGGAGACGGCCATGAGCAGTTCTTC.